This TCR beta chain was retrieved from a study of regulatory T cells in long-lasting Graves disease. Study-level results: The TCR repertoire of persistent Graves' patients was less diverse than that of newly diagnosed ones.

Time point described: persistent/refractory GD, antithyroid drugs over 5 years with positive TRAb. Making the TCR library involved RNA that had been extracted from PBMCs. Patients with Graves' disease were diagnosed by American Thyroid Association guidelines. EDTA tubes held approximately 10 milliliters of peripheral blood from each patient. iRepertoire HTBI primers and Arm-PCR of CDR3 regions built TCR beta libraries. TCRdb reanalysed the multiplex PCR reads using MiXCR and keeps one entry per CDR3 protein. The sample holds fewer than 450,000 distinct CDR3 sequences, less than 25% seen once. This clonotype was observed a few times. The antigen is not known. V gave up 5 bases and J gave up 0 bases; unmatched junction bases: 12. The CDR3 consists of 17 residues. Germline lookup yields CDR1 SEHNR and CDR2 FQNEAQ (reference sequence).

This TCR derives from a female donor with Graves disease. Sequencing used peripheral blood mononuclear cells (PBMCs), obtained when the disease was refractory, from a patient treated with antithyroid drugs. The genes are TRBV7-9 and TRBJ2-5, with 7 bases that match TRBD1. The CDR3 nucleotides read TGTGCCAGCAGCACACCGACAGGGTCCCCCGACCAAGAGACCCAGTACTTC. Protein sequence: CASSTPTGSPDQETQYF.